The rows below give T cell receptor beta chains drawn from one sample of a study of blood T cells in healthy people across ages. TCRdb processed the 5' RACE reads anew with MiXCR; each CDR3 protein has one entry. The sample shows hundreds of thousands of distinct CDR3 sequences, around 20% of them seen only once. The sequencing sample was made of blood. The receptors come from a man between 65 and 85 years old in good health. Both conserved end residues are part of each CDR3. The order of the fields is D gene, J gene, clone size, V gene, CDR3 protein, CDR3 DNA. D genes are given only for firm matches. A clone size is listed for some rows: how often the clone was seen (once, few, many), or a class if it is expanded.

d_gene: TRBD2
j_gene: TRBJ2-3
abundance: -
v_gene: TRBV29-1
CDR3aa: CSVRTSPDTQYF
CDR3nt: TGCAGCGTTCGGACTAGTCCAGATACGCAGTATTTT

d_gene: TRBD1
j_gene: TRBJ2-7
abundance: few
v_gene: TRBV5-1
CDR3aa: CASSSPQGRTGGSYEQYF
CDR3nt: TGCGCCAGCAGCTCCCCTCAGGGGAGGACAGGGGGCTCCTACGAGCAGTACTTC

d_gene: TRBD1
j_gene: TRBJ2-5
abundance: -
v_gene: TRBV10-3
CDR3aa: CAMSKTGGAETQYF
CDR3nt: TGTGCCATGTCCAAGACAGGGGGCGCGGAGACCCAGTACTTC

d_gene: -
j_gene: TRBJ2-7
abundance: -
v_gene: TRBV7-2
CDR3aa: CASSQGGITYEQYF
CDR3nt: TGTGCCAGCAGCCAGGGGGGAATCACCTACGAGCAGTACTTC

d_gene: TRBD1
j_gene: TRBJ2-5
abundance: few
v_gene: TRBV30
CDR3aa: CAWIGQDQETQYF
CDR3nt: TGTGCCTGGATAGGACAGGACCAAGAGACCCAGTACTTC

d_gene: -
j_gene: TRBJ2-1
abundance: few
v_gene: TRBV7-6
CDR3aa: CASSLGSGTYNEQFF
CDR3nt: TGCGCCAGCAGCTTAGGGTCAGGGACCTACAATGAGCAGTTCTTC

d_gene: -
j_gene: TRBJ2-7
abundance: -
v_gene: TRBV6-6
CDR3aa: CASSYSWTYEQYF
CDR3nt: TGTGCCAGCAGTTACTCTTGGACCTACGAGCAGTACTTC

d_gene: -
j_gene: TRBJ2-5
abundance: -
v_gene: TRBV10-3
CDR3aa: CAISESTPVPRETQYF
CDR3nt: TGTGCCATCAGTGAGTCGACACCCGTACCTCGGGAGACCCAGTACTTC

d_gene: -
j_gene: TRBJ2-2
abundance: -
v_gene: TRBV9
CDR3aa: CASSVATSNTGELFF
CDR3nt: TGTGCCAGCAGCGTAGCTACCAGCAACACCGGGGAGCTGTTTTTT

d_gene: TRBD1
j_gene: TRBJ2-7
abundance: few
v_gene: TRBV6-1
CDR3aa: CASSATGDRVSYEQYF
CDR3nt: TGTGCCAGCAGTGCAACCGGGGACAGGGTCTCCTACGAGCAGTACTTC

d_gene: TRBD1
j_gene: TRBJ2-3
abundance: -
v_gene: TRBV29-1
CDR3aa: CSALRDRGRTDTQYF
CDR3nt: TGCAGCGCCCTCCGGGACAGGGGTCGCACAGATACGCAGTATTTT

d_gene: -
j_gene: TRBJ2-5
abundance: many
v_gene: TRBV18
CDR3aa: CASSPSREETQYF
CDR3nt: TGTGCCAGCTCACCTTCCAGGGAGGAGACCCAGTACTTC

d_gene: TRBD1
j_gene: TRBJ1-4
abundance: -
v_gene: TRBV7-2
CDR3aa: CASSQDRVSFEKLFF
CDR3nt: TGTGCCAGCAGCCAGGACAGGGTCTCTTTTGAAAAACTGTTTTTT

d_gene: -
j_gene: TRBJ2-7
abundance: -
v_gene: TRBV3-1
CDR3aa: CASSQPSSGNEQYF
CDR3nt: TGTGCCAGCAGCCAGCCTAGCAGTGGAAACGAGCAGTACTTC

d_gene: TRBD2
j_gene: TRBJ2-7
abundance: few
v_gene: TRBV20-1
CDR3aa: CSARDGLAGIYEQYF
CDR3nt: TGCAGTGCTAGAGATGGACTAGCGGGGATATACGAGCAGTACTTC